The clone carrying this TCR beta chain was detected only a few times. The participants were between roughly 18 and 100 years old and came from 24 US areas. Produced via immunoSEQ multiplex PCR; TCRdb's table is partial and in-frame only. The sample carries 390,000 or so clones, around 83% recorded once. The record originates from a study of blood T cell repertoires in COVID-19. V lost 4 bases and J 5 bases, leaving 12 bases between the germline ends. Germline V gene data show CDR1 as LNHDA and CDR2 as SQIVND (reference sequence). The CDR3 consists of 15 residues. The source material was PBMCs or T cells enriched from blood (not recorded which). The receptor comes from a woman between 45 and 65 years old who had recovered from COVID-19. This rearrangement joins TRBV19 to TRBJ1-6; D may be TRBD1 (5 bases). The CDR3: CASSTPDTNNSPLHF. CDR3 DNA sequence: TGTGCCAGTAGTACCCCGGACACGAATAATTCACCCCTCCACTTT.